This TCR beta chain was recovered during a study of blood T cell repertoires in COVID-19. Study context: Whether acute or convalescent, the COVID-19 samples came from the United States, Italy and Spain. T cells, B-cell-depleted T cells, or PBMCs provided the cDNA or gDNA that served as material.

Seattle's enrolled individuals joined amid active infection and were then monitored longitudinally. V was shortened by 1 base and J by 15 bases, with 16 bases between the two germline ends. The CDR3 spans 13 residues. Germline V lookup: CDR1 SGHVS, CDR2 FQNEAQ. Assay used: immunoSEQ multiplex PCR; TCRdb lists only in-frame clones, some missing. The sample includes 100,000 to 150,000 clones, around four fifths seen only once; the top ten take approximately 6%. The J gene is TRBJ2-1, the V gene TRBV7-8, with D perhaps TRBD2 (5 bases). Sample: peripheral blood. This receptor was taken from an elderly man with COVID-19, enrolled during active disease. DNA for the CDR3: TGTGCCAGCAGCTTAGGTAGGACGCCTGGGAGGTTCTTC. Its translation is CASSLGRTPGRFF.